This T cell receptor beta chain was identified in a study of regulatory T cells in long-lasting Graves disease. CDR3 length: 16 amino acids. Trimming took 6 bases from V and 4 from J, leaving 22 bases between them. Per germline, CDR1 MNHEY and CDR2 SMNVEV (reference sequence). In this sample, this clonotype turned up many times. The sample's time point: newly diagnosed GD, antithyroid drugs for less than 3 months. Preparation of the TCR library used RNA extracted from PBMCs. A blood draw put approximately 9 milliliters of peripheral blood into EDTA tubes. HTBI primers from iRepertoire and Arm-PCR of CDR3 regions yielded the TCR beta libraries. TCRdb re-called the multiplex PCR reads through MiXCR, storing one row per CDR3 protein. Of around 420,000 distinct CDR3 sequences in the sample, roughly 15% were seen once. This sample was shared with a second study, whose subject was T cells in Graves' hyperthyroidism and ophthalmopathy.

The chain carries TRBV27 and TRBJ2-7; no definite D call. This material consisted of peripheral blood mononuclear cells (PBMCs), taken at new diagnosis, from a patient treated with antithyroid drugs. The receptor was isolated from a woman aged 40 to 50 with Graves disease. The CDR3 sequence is CASSHHLTIRGYEQYF. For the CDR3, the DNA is TGTGCCAGCAGCCACCACCTGACAATCCGAGGATACGAGCAGTACTTC.